Below are 14 T cell receptor beta chains sequenced from a single sample in a study of long-term antiretroviral therapy in people with HIV. Survey-level immunoSEQ v3.0 assays were run. Repertoires were generated with immunoSEQ multiplex PCR, while TCRdb's copy carries only in-frame clones and drops some. The table has more than 35,000 clones, about 95% seen once; the top ten hold 2.7%. Source: unsorted PBMCs, taken 3.7 years after starting antiretroviral therapy. The receptors stem from a woman in her forties or fifties with HIV.

The chain combines TRBV9 with TRBJ2-3; TRBD1 might be the D (6 bases). The CDR3 loop spans 14 amino acids. Germline V lookup: CDR1 SGDLS, CDR2 YYNGEE. V shed 3 bases and J shed 4 bases, with 12 bases lying between them. The CDR3 DNA reads as TGTGCCAGCAGCGAAGGGGGACGCGCAGATACGCAGTATTTT. Encoded protein: CASSEGGRADTQYF.

The V gene is TRBV30, the J gene TRBJ1-1; D not resolved. V lost 0 bases, J lost 0 bases, and 5 bases lay in between. Germline V CDR1 and CDR2: GTSNPN, SVGIG (reference sequence). The CDR3 totals 13 residues. CDR3 residues: CAWSVGVNTEAFF. DNA of the CDR3: TGTGCCTGGAGTGTAGGCGTGAACACTGAAGCTTTCTTT.

This clone was detected only once. This rearrangement joins TRBV27 to TRBJ1-6; D uncertain. The germline V gene has CDR1 MNHEY and CDR2 SMNVEV (reference sequence). Trimming removed 4 bases at V and 10 bases at J, with 11 bases between. This CDR3 contains 13 residues. CDR3 DNA: TGTGCCAGCAGTTCCCGGACCAACTCACCCCTCCACTTT. Its translation is CASSSRTNSPLHF.

The chain uses TRBV29-1 and TRBJ1-1; D uncertain. With 3 bases removed from V and 3 bases from J, the gap between germline ends came to 11 bases. The CDR3 has 13 amino acids. The V gene's germline CDR1 is SQVTM and CDR2 ANQGSEA. The CDR3 loop is CSVDPRDHTEAFF. As DNA, the CDR3 is TGCAGCGTTGATCCCCGGGATCACACTGAAGCTTTCTTT.

This clone was seen just once. The chain couples TRBV30 to TRBJ1-5; possible D gene TRBD1, 6 bases. V was trimmed by 3 bases and J by 2 bases, leaving 8 bases between them. Germline V gene data show CDR1 as GTSNPN and CDR2 as SVGIG (reference sequence). The CDR3 is 13 amino acids. The CDR3 loop is CAWRRQGNQPQHF. In nucleotides, the CDR3 is TGTGCCTGGAGGAGACAGGGCAATCAGCCCCAGCATTTT.

The J gene is TRBJ2-1, the V gene TRBV11-1; TRBD1 agrees at 7 bases. Germline V gene data show CDR1 as SGHAT and CDR2 as FQDESV (reference sequence). V dropped 3 bases and J dropped 3; count of bases not matched to a gene: 5. There are 15 residues in the CDR3. In nucleotides, the CDR3 is TGTGCCAGCAGCTTGGGAGACAGGGACTACAATGAGCAGTTCTTC. Amino acids: CASSLGDRDYNEQFF.

This clone appeared a single time. The chain couples TRBV27 to TRBJ2-7, with D possibly being TRBD2 (5 bases). Trimming pared 5 bases from V and 11 bases from J, leaving 22 bases between. The CDR3 runs 14 residues. The germline V gene has CDR1 MNHEY and CDR2 SMNVEV (reference sequence). The chain's CDR3 is CASSPDYSTSGKYF. CDR3 nucleotides: TGTGCCAGCAGTCCCGACTATTCTACGAGTGGAAAGTACTTC.

This clone was seen once. The chain uses TRBV6-1 and TRBJ1-2; no firm D call. CDR3 length: 14 amino acids. The germline V gene has CDR1 MNHNS and CDR2 SASEGT. V lost 2 bases to trimming and J lost 4 bases, with 11 bases between them. This CDR3 reads CASSEYGVIYGYTF. CDR3 nucleotides: TGTGCCAGCAGTGAATACGGGGTTATCTATGGCTACACCTTC.

Points on this clone: This sample also contains other DNA sequences that code for the same CDR3. The chain combines TRBV15 with TRBJ1-4, with 7 bases identical to TRBD1. Germline V gene sequence: CDR1 LNHNV, CDR2 YYDKDF (reference sequence). Unmatched junction bases numbered 2, after V lost 0 bases and J lost 4 bases. The CDR3 is 15 amino acids. The CDR3 DNA is TGTGCCACCAGCAGAGACAGACAGGGTAATGAAAAACTGTTTTTT. Protein product: CATSRDRQGNEKLFF.

The chain's CDR3 is CASSLGRGNSEQYF. For the CDR3, the DNA is TGTGCCAGCAGCTTAGGACGGGGGAATTCCGAGCAGTACTTC. V gene TRBV7-2 combines with J gene TRBJ2-7; maybe TRBD2 (6 bases). Trimming took 1 base from V and 6 from J, leaving 13 bases between them. Germline assignment: CDR1 SGHTA and CDR2 FQGNSA. The CDR3 is 14 residues long.

The V and J genes are TRBV5-1 and TRBJ2-3; D remains unclear. Germline assignment: CDR1 SGHRS and CDR2 YFSETQ. V was cut by 4 bases and J by 5 bases, with 14 bases left in between. This CDR3 is built from 14 residues. The CDR3 nucleotides are TGCGCCAGCAGCCCGAACGTGCTCCTAGATACGCAGTATTTT. It codes for CASSPNVLLDTQYF.

The chain carries TRBV5-1 and TRBJ2-4, with 10 nucleotides matching TRBD1. CDR3 length: 16 amino acids. The germline V gene encodes CDR1 SGHRS and CDR2 YFSETQ. With V trimmed by 2 bases and J by 3 bases, 5 bases remained unmatched. CDR3 amino acids: CASSFLTGGVKNIQYF. Here the CDR3 DNA reads TGCGCCAGCAGCTTCCTGACAGGGGGCGTCAAAAACATTCAGTACTTC.

The chain carries TRBV7-2 and TRBJ1-3; no reliable D call. The CDR3 has 15 amino acids. Trimming took 1 base from V and 0 from J, leaving 7 bases between them. The germline CDR1 and CDR2 sequences are SGHTA and FQGNSA. CDR3 sequence reads: CASSLVRDSGNTIYF. CDR3 DNA sequence: TGTGCCAGCAGCTTAGTAAGGGACTCTGGAAACACCATATATTTT.

As DNA, the CDR3 is TGTGCCAGCAGCCCAGGACAGGTTTTTAATTCACCCCTCCACTTT. Encoded protein: CASSPGQVFNSPLHF. The chain couples TRBV7-2 to TRBJ1-6; 7 bases align to TRBD1. V dropped 5 bases and J dropped 6; count of bases not matched to a gene: 7. CDR1 SGHTA and CDR2 FQGNSA come from the germline V gene. The CDR3 loop spans 15 amino acids.